This note documents a single TCR beta chain sequence. This sample is drawn from a study of blood T cell repertoires in COVID-19. Study details: The United States, Italy and Spain provided the acute and convalescent COVID-19 samples.

The CDR3 is 17 residues long. V was clipped by 2 bases and J by 0 bases, with 17 bases between them. CDR1 and CDR2 (germline): SGHRS, YFSETQ. Profiled with immunoSEQ multiplex PCR; TCRdb holds only in-frame clones, not every one. The sample carries 260,000 or so clones, about 83% recorded once. Allocation to cohorts depended on clinical history reported by the participants. The chain has TRBV5-1 and TRBJ1-2; no clear D gene. This receptor was identified in a woman in her thirties or forties who had been exposed to COVID-19. Sequencing input: PBMCs or T cells enriched from blood (not recorded which). The CDR3 nucleotides read TGCGCCAGCAGCTTACGGCCGGGTGGCAGTACTAACTATGGCTACACCTTC. Its translation: CASSLRPGGSTNYGYTF.